This T cell receptor (beta chain) comes out of a study of cytomegalovirus exposure and HLA in healthy donors. This CDR3 has 13 residues. V trimming: 8 bases; J trimming: 4 bases; junction bases outside the gene matches: 5. Looked up from germline, CDR1 is MNHEY and CDR2 is SMNVEV (reference sequence). Clones were sequenced by immunoSEQ multiplex PCR, and TCRdb holds only the in-frame ones, with some missing. The data show some 140,000 clones, with roughly 86% seen just once and almost 1.5% held by the top ten. The specimen sequenced was PBMCs. This clonotype was obtained from a woman aged 25 to 39 in good health and CMV-seronegative. V is TRBV27 and J is TRBJ2-3, with 8 nucleotides matching TRBD1. In DNA form, the CDR3 reads TGTGCCAGCGGAAAGACAGGGGCAGATACGCAGTATTTT. This sequence encodes CASGKTGADTQYF.